This TCR beta chain was profiled in a study of OX40 agonist ivuxolimab in advanced cancers. Looking at the study overall: Patients were treated with ivuxolimab, an agonistic anti-OX40 (CD134) antibody. Ivuxolimab was delivered to patients intravenously every 2 weeks at doses spanning 0.01 to 10 mg/kg. Earlier anti-PD-1, anti-PD-L1 or anti-CTLA-4 therapy was permitted; under 50% had received some.

J lost 0 bases, V lost 0 bases, and 5 bases had no gene match. Germline-derived CDR1 and CDR2 are SEHNR and FQNEAQ (reference sequence). This CDR3 has 19 amino acids. Study-level results: CD8+ T cells showed, on average, more clonal expansion than CD4+ cells.

Libraries were prepared by immunoSEQ multiplex PCR; TCRdb keeps only in-frame clonotypes and omits some of them. The sample comprises about 11,000 clones, less than 90% of which are singletons, and more than 14% rests with the top ten. Of note for this clone: What it binds is unknown.

The TCR sequence derives from an adult with an advanced solid tumor such as melanoma, head and neck, liver or kidney cancer. The chain links TRBV7-9 to TRBJ2-3; 14 bases line up with TRBD2. Sequences were derived from CD4+ or CD8+ T cells sorted from blood, sampled in a trial of the OX40 agonist ivuxolimab. CDR3 in DNA: TGTGCCAGCAGCTTAGCGCGGGGACTAGCGGGGGCTAGCACAGATACGCAGTATTTT. The encoded protein is CASSLARGLAGASTDTQYF.